This T cell receptor beta chain was sequenced for a study of T cells in Graves' hyperthyroidism and ophthalmopathy. Findings and caveats of the study: Among clonotypes expanded in thyroid above 0.001, most were also found in blood.

Regions amplified from RNA transcripts were the TCR beta CDR3 regions. Using the HTBI primer set, a first-round RT-PCR was run on the TCR CDR3. TCRdb re-derived calls from the multiplex PCR reads in MiXCR, one entry per CDR3 protein. This sample has roughly 500,000 distinct CDR3 sequences, with around 43% found just once. This CDR3 has 10 amino acids. Per the germline V gene, CDR1 is SQVTM and CDR2 is ANQGSEA. V shed 5 bases and J shed 5 bases, with 6 bases lying between them. As to this clonotype: Its cognate antigen is unknown.

The sequenced sample consisted of peripheral blood or thyroid tissue (not recorded which). This TCR was sampled from an adult woman with Graves' disease, either hyperthyroidism or ophthalmopathy (not recorded which). The gene calls are TRBV29-1 and TRBJ2-5; D is unclear. In nucleotides, the CDR3 is TGCAGCGTTACCCGGGAGACCCAGTACTTC. Translation: CSVTRETQYF. Based on the CDR3 plus reference TRBV29-1 and TRBJ2-5, the full variable domain is SAVISQKPSRDICQRGTSLTIQCQVDSQVTMMFWYRQQPGQSLTLIATANQGSEATYESGFVIDKFPISRPNLTFSTLTVSNMSPEDSSIYLCSVTRETQYFGPGTRLLVL.